This T cell receptor beta chain was obtained from a study of T cell responses to AZD1222 COVID-19 vaccine. The study, taken as a whole, reports: White British ancestry dominated among donors, who included more females, and clonal diversity was possibly underestimated.

Trimming took 6 bases from V and 5 from J, leaving 10 bases between them. CDR3 length equals 11 residues. CDR1 and CDR2 from the germline V gene are DFQATT and SNEGSKA (reference sequence). Clones were read by immunoSEQ multiplex PCR, and TCRdb kept only the in-frame ones, dropping some. Among 120,000 or so clones listed, 70% to 90% were seen once. Turning to this clone: Antigen unknown.

The source is an adult in good health. The chain employs TRBV20-1 and TRBJ1-2, with D unclear. The input for sequencing was peripheral blood, taken on day 0 of AZD1222 vaccination. The CDR3 here is CSAGSGYGYTF. In DNA form, the CDR3 reads TGCAGTGCGGGTTCGGGGTATGGCTACACCTTC.